This T cell receptor (beta chain) is from a study of cytomegalovirus exposure and HLA in healthy donors. This table comes from immunoSEQ multiplex PCR, and its TCRdb copy is limited to in-frame clones, with some not included. The sample comprises 90,000 to 150,000 clones, roughly 88% of which are singletons, and around 6% rests with the top ten. Trimming shortened V by 2 bases and J by 0 bases, and 8 bases separated the two germline ends. CDR1 is SNHLY, CDR2 FYNNEI, per germline. CDR3 size: 14 residues. Sequenced material: PBMCs. The receptor's source is a woman aged 18-29 years in good health and CMV-seropositive. The chain uses TRBV2 and TRBJ2-7; D call uncertain. The CDR3, as DNA: TGTGCCAGCAGTGAAAGAGTCACCTCCTACGAGCAGTACTTC. This encodes CASSERVTSYEQYF.